This T cell receptor (beta chain) stems from a study of blood T cell repertoires in COVID-19. On the study more broadly: Donors in the United States, Italy and Spain gave samples during acute or convalescent COVID-19. T cells, B-cell-depleted T cells, or PBMCs provided the cDNA or gDNA that served as material.

CDR1 and CDR2 from the germline V gene are SGHAT and FQNNGV. The CDR3 sequence is 15 residues long. V lost 2 bases to trimming and J lost 0 bases, with 11 bases between them. This clone was recorded a few times. Authors' data handling: How many nucleated cells were present was estimated from reference gene primer amplification. The repertoire was sequenced with immunoSEQ multiplex PCR; TCRdb's copy has only in-frame clones and lacks some. V and J calls and clone size are as listed in that table; D and trimming were resolved from the DNA. In the table there are about 200,000 clones, 70% to 85% of which are singletons.

The chain has TRBV11-2 and TRBJ2-7, with D perhaps matching TRBD1 (6 bases). This TCR was recovered from a human donor with acute or convalescent COVID-19. The donor label of this sample is uncertain. The sequenced sample was peripheral blood. Written as DNA, the CDR3 is TGTGCCAGCAGCTTACTGGAAGGGGGCTCCTACGAGCAGTACTTC. Translation: CASSLLEGGSYEQYF.